The text below deals with one T cell receptor beta chain. Its antigen is still unknown. No per-base quality is available; no much larger clone lies one base away. V and J are truncated by 0 bases and 8 bases respectively, leaving an intervening sequence of 20 bases. Inclusive of the bounding cysteine and phenylalanine, the CDR3 is 18 residues long. Only the CDR3 portion is preserved as DNA: 54 bases, with reading frame beginning at the first base. The germline V gene supplies CDR1 MGHRA and CDR2 YSYEKL. Donors formed part of the validation cohort, which comprised about 130 subjects and was distinct from the first cohort of 550 to 850 subjects. Library creation used the immunoSEQ multiplex PCR assay. As for how the authors treated the data: To diagnose cytomegalovirus status from the catalog of TCR beta chain sequences, a statistical classification framework was built. The immuneACCESS repertoire file appears here via TCRdb, limited to in-frame rearrangements. These files lack a portion of the clones; in checked studies, under half of the deficit traces to unresolved V genes, and the cause of the others is not known. The V and J calls and clone size are taken from that table; D and trimming were inferred from the DNA. The sample table contains approximately 170,000 clones; only one count was recorded for more than 80% of them. Approximately 3% of the sample belongs to the ten largest clones.

This entry comes from a study of cytomegalovirus exposure and HLA in healthy donors (dated by TCRdb to about 2017). Regarding the complete study: According to a later analysis, the 120 or so validation repertoires were produced on the same platform as the 666 repertoires of the first cohort. To predict cytomegalovirus infection status, the study brought together high-throughput TCR immunosequencing, statistical association of individual TCRs with disease status, and machine learning. The aim of the study was to test whether cataloging public T cell receptors could identify signatures of past pathogen exposure. In addition to the first cohort of roughly 670 subjects, a separate validation cohort of 130 or so different subjects was used. Broader findings and caveats from the paper: The classifier was reported to diagnose cytomegalovirus status with high specificity and sensitivity in both the original and validation cohorts. A few of the identified cytomegalovirus-associated TCR beta chains were confirmed in vitro to be specific for cytomegalovirus antigens. The authors suggested that the approach could potentially be generalized to other disease states and immunological phenotypes. A total of 164 TCR beta chains were listed by the study as associated with cytomegalovirus. Across donors, most TCR sequences were observed very rarely, whereas some public TCRs were present in many individuals. Of the cluster scores, around 95% were above 0 in a later analysis, which found that TCRs clustered in the first cohort also tended to co-occur in the 120 validation repertoires. All 120 or so repertoires were used to score co-occurrence in the validation cohort in a later analysis, because that analysis had no HLA typing for the cohort.

The chain couples TRBV4-1 to TRBJ1-6, and TRBD1 may be the D gene, going by 5 matching bases. The receptor's source is a woman aged 18-29 years in good health and CMV-seropositive. Sequences were obtained from PBMCs. The CDR3 region reads CASSQENLGGGEYSPLHF. The sequenced DNA: TGCGCCAGCAGCCAAGAAAACCTTGGGGGAGGGGAATATTCACCCCTCCACTTT.